This TCR beta chain was observed in a study of blood T cell repertoires in COVID-19. Study-wide background: Donors in the United States, Italy and Spain gave samples during acute or convalescent COVID-19. The cDNA or gDNA used as material had been derived from T cells, B-cell-depleted T cells, or PBMCs.

The CDR3 loop spans 14 amino acids. Germline CDR1 SNHLY, CDR2 FYNNEI. The V end lost 6 bases, the J end lost 5 bases, and 13 bases lay between the germline ends. In the original processing: Using reference gene primer amplification, nucleated cell counts were estimated. Libraries were prepared by immunoSEQ multiplex PCR; TCRdb keeps only in-frame clonotypes and omits some of them. From that table come the V and J calls and clone size; the DNA was used to work out D and trimming. The sample comprises about 250,000 clones, 70% to 85% of which are singletons, and nearly 9% rests with the top ten. The source of this sequence is a man aged 80 or over with acute or convalescent COVID-19. The rearrangement uses TRBV2 and TRBJ2-2; perhaps TRBD1 as D (5 bases). Specimen: peripheral blood. As DNA, the CDR3 is TGTGCCAGCAGGCCCAGGGCGTTAACCGGGGAGCTGTTTTTT. Its translation: CASRPRALTGELFF.